Following are 32 T cell receptor beta chains from one sample sequenced in a study of vaccination and CD4 T cells after COVID-19. Described treatment: approximately 10-day PBMC culture with coronavirus spike peptide pools or control peptides (ViraFEST assay). Sequence data for DNA of cultured CD4+ T cells were generated by the Oncomine TCR Beta short-read assay. In TCRdb, the PCR reads were re-called with MiXCR into one record per CDR3 protein. The table includes about 17,000 distinct CDR3 sequences, roughly 45% detected once. Their specific antigens are unknown. This sample comprised CD4+ T cells from blood, cultured in vitro, obtained before SARS-CoV-2 vaccination. These receptors were collected from a human donor who had recovered from COVID-19.

CDR3 DNA sequence: TGTGCCAGCAGCTTAGCGAGGGCTAGCTCTGGAAACACCATATATTTT. As protein: CASSLARASSGNTIYF. This chain joins TRBV7-9 and TRBJ1-3; D not certain. The CDR3 totals 16 residues. The germline V gene has CDR1 SEHNR and CDR2 FQNEAQ (reference sequence). V lost 0 bases to trimming and J lost 0 bases, with 9 bases between them.

The chain couples TRBV6-5 to TRBJ1-3; D is uncertain. The length of the CDR3 is 14 residues. With 1 base removed from V and 3 bases from J, the gap between germline ends came to 7 bases. The germline CDR1 and CDR2 sequences are MNHEY and SVGAGI. The CDR3 DNA reads as TGTGCCAGCAGTTACTTGGGCAGTGGAAACACCATATATTTT. As protein: CASSYLGSGNTIYF.

The J gene is TRBJ2-3, the V gene TRBV6-5; D not certain. Deletions cut 2 bases from V and 1 base from J, with 16 bases between. Germline V CDR1 and CDR2: MNHEY, SVGAGI. This CDR3 has 17 amino acids. The CDR3 nucleotides are TGTGCCAGCAGTTACGGGCTAATGGCAGCCGGCACAGATACGCAGTATTTT. It is translated as CASSYGLMAAGTDTQYF.

V usage is TRBV27 and J usage is TRBJ2-5; 11 bases align to TRBD1. The J segment lost 4 bases and the V segment lost 5 bases, leaving 12 bases of the junction unmatched. The length of the CDR3 is 17 residues. In germline, CDR1 is MNHEY, CDR2 SMNVEV (reference sequence). Written as DNA, the CDR3 is TGTGCCAGCAGTAGGCATGTCGGGACAGGGGGTATAGAGACCCAGTACTTC. Its protein product is CASSRHVGTGGIETQYF.

This clonotype occurred once. The V and J genes are TRBV4-1 and TRBJ1-3; tentative D call: TRBD1 (5 bases). Germline V lookup: CDR1 MGHRA, CDR2 YSYEKL. The germline V and J ends were trimmed by 0 bases and 4 bases, with 13 bases remaining between them. This CDR3 is 16 amino acids long. Written as DNA, the CDR3 is TGCGCCAGCAGCCAAGATGGGGCAGGAGGAGGAAACACCATATATTTT. It is translated as CASSQDGAGGGNTIYF.

This clonotype was counted a few times. This CDR3 is CSATRGGGNSEKLFF. As DNA, the CDR3 is TGCAGTGCTACTCGCGGAGGGGGGAACTCTGAAAAACTGTTTTTT. V usage is TRBV20-1 and J usage is TRBJ1-4; TRBD1 is a possible D gene (6 bases). Germline CDR1 DFQATT, CDR2 SNEGSKA (reference sequence). V lost 4 bases and J lost 7, with 19 bases in between. The CDR3 spans 15 residues.

This clonotype was detected a few times. V usage is TRBV20-1 and J usage is TRBJ2-7, with D uncertain. The CDR3 length is 14 residues. The V end was cut by 4 bases, the J end by 7 bases, with 20 bases between. CDR1 DFQATT and CDR2 SNEGSKA come from the germline V gene (reference sequence). CDR3 loop: CSATSGRSSGEQYF. CDR3 coding DNA: TGCAGTGCTACTTCCGGACGGAGCTCTGGGGAGCAGTACTTC.

This clonotype was counted only a few times. The chain employs TRBV20-1 and TRBJ2-2, with unresolved D. V was clipped by 0 bases and J by 2 bases, with 7 bases between them. CDR3 length: 14 residues. The germline CDR1 and CDR2 sequences are DFQATT and SNEGSKA (reference sequence). This CDR3 is CSARDRGNTGELFF. The CDR3 bases are TGCAGTGCTAGAGATCGCGGTAACACCGGGGAGCTGTTTTTT.

The chain is built from TRBV19 and TRBJ2-1; the match to TRBD2 covers 15 bases. The CDR3 totals 16 residues. The germline V gene has CDR1 LNHDA and CDR2 SQIVND (reference sequence). V lost 3 bases and J lost 7; bases outside the gene matches: 4. This chain's CDR3 is CASSISGLAGGNEQFF. In DNA form, the CDR3 reads TGTGCCAGTAGTATTTCAGGACTAGCGGGAGGGAATGAGCAGTTCTTC.

The rearrangement joins TRBV28 to TRBJ2-1, with 13 nucleotides matching TRBD2. Germline assignment: CDR1 MDHEN and CDR2 SYDVKM. The CDR3 consists of 15 residues. With 3 bases clipped from V and 7 bases from J, the junction kept 3 bases outside the gene matches. CDR3 sequence reads: CASSFAGLAGNEQFF. CDR3 in DNA: TGTGCCAGCAGTTTCGCGGGACTAGCGGGGAATGAGCAGTTCTTC.

This clonotype was counted only a few times. The chain employs TRBV11-1 and TRBJ2-7, with TRBD2 matching 13 bases. V trimming: 5 bases; J trimming: 5 bases; junction bases outside the gene matches: 6. Germline CDR1 is SGHAT and CDR2 is FQDESV (reference sequence). The CDR3 has 15 residues. The CDR3 nucleotides are TGTGCCAGCAGCGGGACTAGCGGGAATATCCACGAGCAGTACTTC. The encoded protein is CASSGTSGNIHEQYF.

This clonotype has more than one count but fewer than ten. The chain has TRBV24-1 and TRBJ2-7, with D possibly matching TRBD1 (6 bases). V was pared by 4 bases and J by 1 base, with 13 bases between. This CDR3 comprises 15 residues. The germline V gene has CDR1 KGHDR and CDR2 SFDVKD. The CDR3 sequence is CATSDPAGASYEQYF. The CDR3 DNA reads as TGTGCCACCAGTGACCCCGCAGGGGCGTCCTACGAGCAGTACTTC.

V usage is TRBV20-1 and J usage is TRBJ1-1; D uncertain. Between the trimmed V and J ends, which lost 6 bases and 1 base, there was a span of 12 bases. The CDR3 has 13 amino acids. Germline assignment: CDR1 DFQATT and CDR2 SNEGSKA (reference sequence). The CDR3 sequence: CSAEGRSNTEAFF. DNA of the CDR3: TGCAGTGCAGAAGGCCGATCGAACACTGAAGCTTTCTTT.

The chain uses TRBV2 and TRBJ2-7; D is perhaps TRBD2 (6 bases). The V end was cut by 11 bases, the J end by 6 bases, with 17 bases between. Germline V gene lookup returns CDR1 SNHLY and CDR2 FYNNEI. CDR3 length: 12 residues. This chain's CDR3 is CARSWPGGEQYF. In DNA, the CDR3 is TGTGCCCGGAGTTGGCCCGGGGGCGAGCAGTACTTC.

This chain uses TRBV7-2 with TRBJ2-7; a weak D match, TRBD1 (5 bases). V lost 5 bases and J lost 9, with 17 bases in between. The germline gives CDR1 SGHTA, CDR2 FQGNSA. The CDR3 sequence is 13 residues long. The CDR3 region is CASSPDGQSWQYF. The CDR3 DNA reads TGTGCCAGCAGCCCAGATGGACAATCGTGGCAGTACTTC. Complete variable domain (other parts from reference TRBV7-2 and TRBJ2-7): GAGVSQSPSNKVTEKGKDVELRCDPISGHTALYWYRQSLGQGLEFLIYFQGNSAPDKSGLPSDRFSAERTGGSVSTLTIQRTQQEDSAVYLCASSPDGQSWQYFGPGTRLTVT.

This rearrangement joins TRBV6-1 to TRBJ1-5, with no clear D. With 9 bases removed from V and 0 bases from J, the gap between germline ends came to 6 bases. The germline gives CDR1 MNHNS, CDR2 SASEGT. This CDR3 spans 12 amino acids. CDR3 in amino acids: CASHNSNQPQHF. CDR3 nucleotide sequence: TGTGCCAGTCACAATAGCAATCAGCCCCAGCATTTT.

In this sample, this clonotype turned up a few times. The J gene is TRBJ1-6, the V gene TRBV7-6, with 7 bases that match TRBD1. V shed 4 bases, J shed 8 bases, and the junction held 8 bases outside the gene matches. Looked up from germline, CDR1 is SGHVS and CDR2 is FNYEAQ. This CDR3 has 15 amino acids. CDR3 nucleotides: TGTGCCAGCAGCTCGTTAGGGGGCGCGGATTCACCCCTCCACTTT. This translates into CASSSLGGADSPLHF.

This clonotype was counted a few times. The rearrangement links TRBV6-1 to TRBJ1-5, with D perhaps matching TRBD1 (5 bases). V gave up 3 bases and J gave up 5 bases, with 14 bases separating them. CDR3 length: 15 residues. Germline V gene sequence: CDR1 MNHNS, CDR2 SASEGT. CDR3 region: CASSDGQGFDQPQHF. DNA of the CDR3: TGTGCCAGCAGTGACGGGCAGGGCTTCGATCAGCCCCAGCATTTT.

The V call is TRBV21-1, the J call TRBJ1-6; the table's D gene call, TRBD1, was not cross checked with the DNA. TRBV21-1 is deemed a pseudogene. The CDR3 spans 17 residues. The CDR3, as DNA: TGTGCCAGCAGCAAAGGAACCCCACCGCGACCGGGATCACTCCTCCACTTT. Amino acid sequence: CASSKGTPPRPGSLLHF.

This clonotype was detected a few times. The rearrangement joins TRBV6-1 to TRBJ2-7; 8 bases match TRBD1. Unmatched junction bases numbered 1, after V lost 6 bases and J lost 3 bases. The CDR3 has 12 residues. Germline V gene lookup returns CDR1 MNHNS and CDR2 SASEGT. This chain's CDR3 is CASRDRVYEQYF. The CDR3 nucleotides are TGTGCCAGCAGGGACAGGGTCTACGAGCAGTACTTC.

The J gene is TRBJ2-3, the V gene TRBV7-6, with 7 bases identical to TRBD2. The CDR3 runs to 15 residues. Germline assignment: CDR1 SGHVS and CDR2 FNYEAQ. J gave up 0 bases and V 1 base, and 1 base lay outside the gene matches. Here the CDR3 DNA reads TGTGCCAGCAGCTTAGGGCGGGGGAGCACAGATACGCAGTATTTT. It codes for CASSLGRGSTDTQYF.

A few counts support this clonotype. V gene TRBV7-2 combines with J gene TRBJ2-7; either TRBD1 or TRBD2 may supply D (5 bases each). V was pared by 2 bases and J by 0 bases, with 11 bases between. The CDR3 length is 15 residues. CDR1 and CDR2 (germline): SGHTA, FQGNSA. The CDR3 DNA reads TGTGCCAGCAGCTTACCCGGGGCATTCTCCTACGAGCAGTACTTC. Its translation is CASSLPGAFSYEQYF.

The chain has TRBV11-3 and TRBJ2-1, with TRBD1 matching over 8 bases. This CDR3 spans 12 amino acids. Germline CDR1 SGHNT, CDR2 YENEEA. The ends lost 8 bases at V and 8 bases at J; junction bases unmatched: 5. DNA for the CDR3: TGTGCCAGCGGGGGACAGGCGGATGAGCAGTTCTTC. Protein: CASGGQADEQFF.

The chain employs TRBV14 and TRBJ2-7; D gene ambiguous. The CDR3 consists of 13 residues. Germline lookup yields CDR1 SGHDN and CDR2 FVKESK. With 5 bases removed from V and 4 bases from J, the gap between germline ends came to 12 bases. The CDR3 sequence is CASSTTLPYEQYF. The CDR3, as DNA: TGTGCCAGCAGCACAACTTTACCTTACGAGCAGTACTTC.

In this sample, this clonotype turned up a few times. V is TRBV7-2 and J is TRBJ2-3, with TRBD2 matching over 13 bases. Trimming at V came to 5 bases and at J to 0 bases, leaving 8 bases not matched to a gene. Germline V gene lookup returns CDR1 SGHTA and CDR2 FQGNSA. The CDR3 loop spans 18 amino acids. The CDR3 DNA sequence: TGTGCCAGCAGCCCAAGACTAGCGGGGGGCGTTAGCACAGATACGCAGTATTTT. As protein: CASSPRLAGGVSTDTQYF.

The rearrangement links TRBV19 to TRBJ2-5; D gene ambiguous. CDR1 is LNHDA, CDR2 SQIVND, per germline (reference sequence). The CDR3 contains 12 residues. The V and J ends lost 5 bases and 4 bases respectively, with 8 bases between them. The CDR3 spells CASSARGETQYF. CDR3 nucleotide sequence: TGTGCCAGTAGTGCCCGAGGAGAGACCCAGTACTTC. Full variable domain (rest looked up from reference TRBV19 and TRBJ2-5): DGGITQSPKYLFRKEGQNVTLSCEQNLNHDAMYWYRQDPGQGLRLIYYSQIVNDFQKGDIAEGYSVSREKKESFPLTVTSAQKNPTAFYLCASSARGETQYFGPGTRLLVL.

V and J are TRBV10-3 and TRBJ2-7, with D possibly being TRBD1 or TRBD2 (5 bases each). The germline gives CDR1 ENHRY, CDR2 SYGVKD. This CDR3 contains 14 residues. Trimming took 3 bases from V and 1 from J, leaving 10 bases between them. The CDR3 here is CAISDLRESYEQYF. The CDR3, as DNA: TGTGCCATCAGTGATCTCAGGGAGTCCTACGAGCAGTACTTC.

This clonotype was found a few times. The genes are TRBV7-6 and TRBJ2-3; TRBD2 matches at 9 bases. Germline CDR1 is SGHVS and CDR2 is FNYEAQ. The CDR3 contains 15 residues. J gave up 2 bases and V 5 bases, and 5 bases lay outside the gene matches. The CDR3 DNA sequence: TGTGCCAGCAGCACGACTAGCGGACTCACAGATACGCAGTATTTT. Protein sequence: CASSTTSGLTDTQYF. Based on the CDR3 plus reference TRBV7-6 and TRBJ2-3, the full variable domain is GAGVSQSPRYKVTKRGQDVALRCDPISGHVSLYWYRQALGQGPEFLTYFNYEAQQDKSGLPNDRFSAERPEGSISTLTIQRTEQRDSAMYRCASSTTSGLTDTQYFGPGTRLTVL.

The V and J genes are TRBV10-3 and TRBJ1-2; D gene uncertain. The V gene's germline CDR1 is ENHRY and CDR2 SYGVKD. The V gene lost 4 bases and the J gene lost 0 bases, with 9 bases spanning the gap. This CDR3 has 14 residues. The CDR3 region has the DNA TGTGCCATCAGTGCCCCAACTGCTAACTATGGCTACACCTTC. This codes for CAISAPTANYGYTF.

This clonotype came up a few times. The chain has TRBV27 and TRBJ1-6; 8 bases are a match to TRBD1. The CDR3 contains 15 residues. With 8 bases clipped from V and 8 bases from J, the junction kept 11 bases outside the gene matches. Germline lookup yields CDR1 MNHEY and CDR2 SMNVEV (reference sequence). CDR3 sequence (DNA): TGTGCCAGCGCCTCCCTAGACAGGGGACATTCACCCCTCCACTTT. Translating it yields CASASLDRGHSPLHF.

The V call is TRBV20-1, the J call TRBJ2-7; the D is unclear. The V end lost 5 bases, the J end lost 5 bases, and 16 bases lay between the germline ends. This CDR3 region has 13 residues. The V gene's germline CDR1 is DFQATT and CDR2 SNEGSKA (reference sequence). The CDR3 reads CSALSPLGHEQYF. In DNA, the CDR3 is TGCAGTGCTCTGTCCCCCCTTGGCCACGAGCAGTACTTC.

The CDR3 loop is CSVDRRLSGDTQYF. For the CDR3, the DNA is TGCAGCGTTGATAGGCGGCTAAGTGGAGATACGCAGTATTTT. The V call is TRBV29-1, the J call TRBJ2-3; unclear D gene. The CDR3 is 14 amino acids. V lost 3 bases and J lost 5, with 15 bases in between. CDR1 and CDR2 from the germline V gene are SQVTM and ANQGSEA.